This T cell receptor beta chain emerged from a study of cytomegalovirus exposure and HLA in healthy donors. About this clone itself: Antigen specificity is unknown.

CDR1 is SGDLS and CDR2 is YYNGEE in the germline V gene. This CDR3 spans 20 amino acids. The V segment lost 0 bases and the J segment 0 bases; nucleotides outside the gene matches: 7. PCR primers comprised 60 Vbeta and 13 Jbeta primers. Produced via immunoSEQ multiplex PCR; TCRdb's table is partial and in-frame only. The profile covers over 65,000 clones, with around 79% appearing a single time and about 7.1% taken by the ten largest. Study-wide findings and caveats: Productive status was seen about 90% or about 30% of the time for most TCR beta V segments in an earlier analysis. The study labeled 180 or so TCR beta chains cytomegalovirus-associated. Confirmation was obtained in vitro that three CMV-associated chains are specific for CMV antigens.

The chain recombines TRBV9 with TRBJ2-6, with 12 bases fitting TRBD1. Sample: PBMCs. This TCR was recovered from a woman in her twenties or thirties in good health and CMV-seropositive. CDR3 residues: CASSVEGTGGYSSGANVLTF. The CDR3 DNA is TGTGCCAGCAGCGTAGAGGGGACAGGGGGCTATAGCTCTGGGGCCAACGTCCTGACTTTC.